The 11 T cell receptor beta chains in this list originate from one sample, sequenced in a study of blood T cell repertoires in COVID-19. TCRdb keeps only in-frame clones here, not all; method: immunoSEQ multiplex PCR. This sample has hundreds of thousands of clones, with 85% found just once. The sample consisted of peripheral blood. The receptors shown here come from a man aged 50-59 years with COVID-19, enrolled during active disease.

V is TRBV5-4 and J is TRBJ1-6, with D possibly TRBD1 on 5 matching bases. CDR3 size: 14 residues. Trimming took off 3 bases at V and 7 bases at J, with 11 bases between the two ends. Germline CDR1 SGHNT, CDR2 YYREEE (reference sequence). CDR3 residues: CASSSPGDNSPLHF. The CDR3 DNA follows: TGTGCCAGCAGCTCCCCGGGGGACAATTCACCCCTCCACTTT.

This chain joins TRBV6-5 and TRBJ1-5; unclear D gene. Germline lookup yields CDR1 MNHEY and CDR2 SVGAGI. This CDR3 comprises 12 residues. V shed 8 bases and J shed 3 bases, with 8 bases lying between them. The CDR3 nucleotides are TGTGCCAGCGGGCGGGCCAATCAGCCCCAGCATTTT. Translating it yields CASGRANQPQHF.

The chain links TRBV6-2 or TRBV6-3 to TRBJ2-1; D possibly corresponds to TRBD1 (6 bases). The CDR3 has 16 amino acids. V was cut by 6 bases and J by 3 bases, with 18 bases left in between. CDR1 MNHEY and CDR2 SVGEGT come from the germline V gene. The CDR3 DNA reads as TGTGCCAGCAGCCGAGCAGGACAGAACAACTACAATGAGCAGTTCTTC. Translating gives CASSRAGQNNYNEQFF.

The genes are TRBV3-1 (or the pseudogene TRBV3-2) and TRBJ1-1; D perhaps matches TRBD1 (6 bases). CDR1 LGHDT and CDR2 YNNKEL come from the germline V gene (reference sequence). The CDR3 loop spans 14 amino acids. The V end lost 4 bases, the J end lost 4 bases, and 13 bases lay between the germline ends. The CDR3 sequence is CASSPTGKGTEAFF. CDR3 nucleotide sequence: TGTGCCAGCAGCCCAACAGGGAAGGGCACTGAAGCTTTCTTT.

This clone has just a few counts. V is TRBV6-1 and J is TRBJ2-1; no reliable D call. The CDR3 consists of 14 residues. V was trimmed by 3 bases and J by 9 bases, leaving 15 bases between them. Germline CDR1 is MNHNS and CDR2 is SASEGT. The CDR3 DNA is TGTGCCAGCAGTGAGGGCCTACCGGCTGGTGAGCAGTTCTTC. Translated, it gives CASSEGLPAGEQFF.

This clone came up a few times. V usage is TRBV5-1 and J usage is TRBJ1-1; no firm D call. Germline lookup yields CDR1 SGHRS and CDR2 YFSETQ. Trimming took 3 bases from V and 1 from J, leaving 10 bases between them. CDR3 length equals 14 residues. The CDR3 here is CASSSWGGNTEAFF. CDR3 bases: TGCGCCAGCAGCTCCTGGGGAGGGAACACTGAAGCTTTCTTT.

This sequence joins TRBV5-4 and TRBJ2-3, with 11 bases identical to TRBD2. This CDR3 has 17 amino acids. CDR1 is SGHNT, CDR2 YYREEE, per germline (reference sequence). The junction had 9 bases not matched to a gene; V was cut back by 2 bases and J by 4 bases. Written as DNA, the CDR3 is TGTGCCAGCAGCTTTAGCGGGGGGGCATCTTCGTCAGATACGCAGTATTTT. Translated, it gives CASSFSGGASSSDTQYF.

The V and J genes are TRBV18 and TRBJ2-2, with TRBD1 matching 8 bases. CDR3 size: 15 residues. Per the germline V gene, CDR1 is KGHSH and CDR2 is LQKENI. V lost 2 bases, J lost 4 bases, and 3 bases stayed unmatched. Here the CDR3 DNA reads TGTGCCAGCTCACCAGGACAGGGCGGCACCGGGGAGCTGTTTTTT. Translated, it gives CASSPGQGGTGELFF.

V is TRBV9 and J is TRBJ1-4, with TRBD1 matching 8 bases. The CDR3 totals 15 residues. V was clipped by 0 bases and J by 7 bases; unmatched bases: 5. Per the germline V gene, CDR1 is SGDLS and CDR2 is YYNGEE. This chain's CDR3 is CASSVGQGAGEKLFF. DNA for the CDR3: TGTGCCAGCAGCGTAGGTCAGGGGGCGGGTGAAAAACTGTTTTTT.

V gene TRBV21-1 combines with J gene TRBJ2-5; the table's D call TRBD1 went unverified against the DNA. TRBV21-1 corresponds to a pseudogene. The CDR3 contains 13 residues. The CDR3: CARGQGARETQYF. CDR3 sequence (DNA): TGTGCCAGGGGACAGGGGGCACGAGAGACCCAGTACTTC.

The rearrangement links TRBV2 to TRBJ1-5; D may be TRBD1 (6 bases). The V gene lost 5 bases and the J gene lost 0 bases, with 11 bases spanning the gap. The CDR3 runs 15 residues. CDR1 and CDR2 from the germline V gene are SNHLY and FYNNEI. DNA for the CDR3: TGTGCCAGCAGTCCCAGGGGAAATAGCAATCAGCCCCAGCATTTT. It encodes CASSPRGNSNQPQHF.